The next 25 T cell receptor beta chains were all read from a single sample in a study of PD-1 blockade in mismatch repair-deficient tumors. Only in-frame clones appear in the TCRdb table, and some are missing; sequencing was by immunoSEQ multiplex PCR. The sample has roughly 37,000 clones; roughly 88% are singletons. Sequenced material: PBMCs, taken roughly 40 weeks after starting pembrolizumab. The receptors come from an adult with mismatch repair-deficient cancer.

V is TRBV5-6 and J is TRBJ2-1, with TRBD2 identical over 9 bases. The V and J ends lost 0 bases and 3 bases, in that order; junction bases with no gene match: 7. This CDR3 is 17 amino acids long. CDR1 is SGHDT and CDR2 is YYEEEE in the germline V gene. CDR3: CASSLEVSGSGYNEQFF. The CDR3 bases are TGTGCCAGCAGCTTGGAGGTTAGCGGGAGTGGCTACAATGAGCAGTTCTTC.

The V call is TRBV19, the J call TRBJ2-4, with 15 bases fitting TRBD2. Per the germline V gene, CDR1 is LNHDA and CDR2 is SQIVND (reference sequence). The CDR3 consists of 15 residues. V shed 6 bases and J 11 bases; nucleotides not matched to a gene: 8. CDR3 residues: CASRGTSGRPSLQYF. CDR3 DNA: TGTGCCAGTAGGGGGACTAGCGGGAGGCCAAGCCTTCAGTACTTC.

The chain joins TRBV11-2 to TRBJ2-1; 13 bases line up with TRBD2. Germline V gene data show CDR1 as SGHAT and CDR2 as FQNNGV. This CDR3 has 18 amino acids. J gave up 1 base and V 5 bases, and 8 bases lay outside the gene matches. In nucleotides, the CDR3 is TGTGCCAGCAGCCTGTGGACTAGCGGGAGTTTTTCCTACAATGAGCAGTTCTTC. It is translated as CASSLWTSGSFSYNEQFF. The whole variable domain, remainder taken from reference TRBV11-2 and TRBJ2-1, is EAGVAQSPRYKIIEKRQSVAFWCNPISGHATLYWYQQILGQGPKLLIQFQNNGVVDDSQLPKDRFSAERLKGVDSTLKIQPAKLEDSAVYLCASSLWTSGSFSYNEQFFGPGTRLTVL.

CDR3 in DNA: TGTGCCAGCAGTTTAAGGGGGAACAGGTTATTGTACCAAGAGACCCAGTACTTC. Its protein product is CASSLRGNRLLYQETQYF. The V call is TRBV27, the J call TRBJ2-5; tentatively, D is TRBD1 (6 bases). The CDR3 consists of 18 residues. With 2 bases removed from V and 0 bases from J, the gap between germline ends came to 19 bases. Germline loops: CDR1 MNHEY, CDR2 SMNVEV (reference sequence).

The chain is built from TRBV2 and TRBJ2-1; 7 bases align to TRBD2. Trimming removed 5 bases from V and 9 bases from J; junction bases left unmatched: 10. The CDR3 is 14 residues long. CDR1 and CDR2 (germline): SNHLY, FYNNEI. CDR3 in amino acids: CASSPSAGVSEQFF. In nucleotides, the CDR3 is TGTGCCAGCAGTCCTTCGGCGGGGGTTAGTGAGCAGTTCTTC. The whole variable domain, remainder taken from reference TRBV2 and TRBJ2-1, is EPEVTQTPSHQVTQMGQEVILRCVPISNHLYFYWYRQILGQKVEFLVSFYNNEISEKSEIFDDQFSVERPDGSNFTLKIRSTKLEDSAMYFCASSPSAGVSEQFFGPGTRLTVL.

CDR3: CASSPGGGPYNEQFF. In DNA, the CDR3 is TGTGCCAGCAGTCCTGGCGGGGGACCATACAATGAGCAGTTCTTC. This chain connects TRBV9 to TRBJ2-1; 7 bases fit TRBD2. After removal of 5 bases from V and 4 bases from J, the junction contained 9 bases not matched to a gene. Looked up from germline, CDR1 is SGDLS and CDR2 is YYNGEE. This CDR3 is 15 amino acids long.

V and J are TRBV6-5 and TRBJ1-5, with D uncertain. Germline lookup yields CDR1 MNHEY and CDR2 SVGAGI. Deletions cut 0 bases from V and 3 bases from J, with 9 bases between. CDR3 length: 15 residues. CDR3 protein: CASSYSAGSNQPQHF. CDR3 DNA: TGTGCCAGCAGTTACTCAGCAGGTTCCAATCAGCCCCAGCATTTT.

The chain is built from TRBV5-1 and TRBJ2-1, with a weak D call TRBD1 (7 bases). Looked up from germline, CDR1 is SGHRS and CDR2 is YFSETQ. This CDR3 is built from 16 residues. V was pared by 4 bases and J by 8 bases, with 22 bases between. The CDR3 loop is CASSVDREALDDEQFF. Here the CDR3 DNA reads TGCGCCAGCAGCGTCGACAGGGAGGCGTTGGATGATGAGCAGTTCTTC.

This rearrangement joins TRBV5-1 to TRBJ2-1, with D perhaps matching TRBD1 (5 bases). V lost 1 base and J lost 0, with 8 bases in between. The germline V gene encodes CDR1 SGHRS and CDR2 YFSETQ. The CDR3 is made up of 15 amino acids. The CDR3 DNA sequence: TGCGCCAGCAGCTTGTCCCAGGGCTCCTACAATGAGCAGTTCTTC. Protein sequence: CASSLSQGSYNEQFF.

This chain links TRBV27 with TRBJ2-3; TRBD2 might be the D (5 bases). CDR3 length: 14 residues. Germline loops: CDR1 MNHEY, CDR2 SMNVEV (reference sequence). The ends were cut back, 1 base at V and 1 base at J, with 6 bases in the middle. The CDR3 bases are TGTGCCAGCAGTTTATTGGGAGGCACAGATACGCAGTATTTT. It codes for CASSLLGGTDTQYF.

This chain connects TRBV29-1 to TRBJ2-1; 10 bases are a match to TRBD1. This CDR3 has 16 amino acids. The V gene's germline CDR1 is SQVTM and CDR2 ANQGSEA. V lost 1 base to trimming and J lost 2 bases; unmatched junction nucleotides: 5. The CDR3 region has the DNA TGCAGCGTTGAAGGGGACAGGGGAACCCCCTACAATGAGCAGTTCTTC. Its translation: CSVEGDRGTPYNEQFF.

This clone has a handful of counts. The chain combines TRBV13 with TRBJ2-7, with 8 bases identical to TRBD1. Looked up from germline, CDR1 is PRHDT and CDR2 is FYEKMQ (reference sequence). There are 14 residues in the CDR3. V trimming: 3 bases; J trimming: 2 bases; junction bases outside the gene matches: 3. CDR3 DNA sequence: TGTGCCAGCAGCTTCCGGGACAGGACCTACGAGCAGTACTTC. Translating it yields CASSFRDRTYEQYF.

V is TRBV6-5 and J is TRBJ1-2, with D possibly being TRBD1 (6 bases). This CDR3 region has 12 residues. Trimming left V 9 bases short and J 5 bases short, with 13 bases between. Germline CDR1 MNHEY, CDR2 SVGAGI. The CDR3 reads CASGGQLYGYTF. In DNA form, the CDR3 reads TGTGCCAGTGGAGGACAGTTATATGGCTACACCTTC.

The rearrangement joins TRBV27 to TRBJ1-2; 9 bases are a match to TRBD1. The CDR3 totals 15 residues. Germline trimming cut 5 bases from V and 0 bases from J; bases unmatched to any gene: 4. In germline, CDR1 is MNHEY, CDR2 SMNVEV (reference sequence). CDR3 protein: CASSGQGPANYGYTF. The CDR3 DNA follows: TGTGCCAGCAGTGGACAGGGGCCGGCTAACTATGGCTACACCTTC.

J is TRBJ2-3 and V is TRBV28; 7 nucleotides match TRBD1. Germline trimming cut 0 bases from V and 1 base from J; bases unmatched to any gene: 1. This CDR3 is built from 15 residues. In germline, CDR1 is MDHEN, CDR2 SYDVKM. DNA of the CDR3: TGTGCCAGCAGTTTATGGCAGGGGGGCACAGATACGCAGTATTTT. Amino acid sequence: CASSLWQGGTDTQYF.

V gene TRBV18 combines with J gene TRBJ2-5, with 7 positions matching TRBD2. This CDR3 comprises 13 residues. In germline, CDR1 is KGHSH, CDR2 LQKENI. Trimming took 2 bases from V and 4 from J; bases not matched to a gene: 1. The DNA for the CDR3 is TGTGCCAGCTCACCAGGCGGGAGAGAGACCCAGTACTTC. It is translated as CASSPGGRETQYF.

The genes are TRBV5-1 and TRBJ2-1; TRBD2 matches at 11 bases. The CDR3 is made up of 16 amino acids. V lost 0 bases to trimming and J lost 9 bases; unmatched junction nucleotides: 8. Germline CDR1 reads SGHRS; CDR2 reads YFSETQ. CDR3 protein: CASSLGLAGRESEQFF. The CDR3 coding sequence is TGCGCCAGCAGCTTGGGACTAGCGGGAAGGGAAAGTGAGCAGTTCTTC. The variable domain in full, completed from reference TRBV5-1 and TRBJ2-1, reads KAGVTQTPRYLIKTRGQQVTLSCSPISGHRSVSWYQQTPGQGLQFLFEYFSETQRNKGNFPGRFSGRQFSNSRSEMNVSTLELGDSALYLCASSLGLAGRESEQFFGPGTRLTVL.

The rearrangement uses TRBV5-6 and TRBJ2-7; TRBD1 matches 7 bases. The J segment lost 3 bases and the V segment lost 3 bases, leaving 6 bases of the junction unmatched. Per germline, CDR1 SGHDT and CDR2 YYEEEE. This CDR3 contains 14 residues. CDR3: CASSSGGPFYEQYF. The CDR3 nucleotides read TGTGCCAGCAGCTCAGGGGGACCCTTCTACGAGCAGTACTTC. Combining the CDR3 with reference TRBV5-6 and TRBJ2-7 gives the whole variable domain DAGVTQSPTHLIKTRGQQVTLRCSPKSGHDTVSWYQQALGQGPQFIFQYYEEEERQRGNFPDRFSGHQFPNYSSELNVNALLLGDSALYLCASSSGGPFYEQYFGPGTRLTVT.

The rearrangement links TRBV7-2 to TRBJ1-4; TRBD1 aligns across 7 bases. V trimming: 6 bases; J trimming: 0 bases; junction bases outside the gene matches: 1. CDR1 and CDR2 (germline): SGHTA, FQGNSA. The CDR3 loop spans 14 amino acids. This CDR3 is CASRQGATNEKLFF. CDR3 nucleotide sequence: TGTGCCAGCAGGCAGGGGGCAACTAATGAAAAACTGTTTTTT. Full variable domain (rest looked up from reference TRBV7-2 and TRBJ1-4): GAGVSQSPSNKVTEKGKDVELRCDPISGHTALYWYRQSLGQGLEFLIYFQGNSAPDKSGLPSDRFSAERTGGSVSTLTIQRTQQEDSAVYLCASRQGATNEKLFFGSGTQLSVL.

The chain links TRBV2 to TRBJ2-3; 14 bases line up with TRBD2. Germline assignment: CDR1 SNHLY and CDR2 FYNNEI. The CDR3 is 16 residues long. V shed 4 bases and J 4 bases; nucleotides not matched to a gene: 4. The CDR3 sequence: CASSAGTSGRADTQYF. CDR3 in DNA: TGTGCCAGCAGTGCTGGGACTAGCGGGAGAGCAGATACGCAGTATTTT.

This clone was detected only a few times. The chain couples TRBV5-1 to TRBJ2-5; 11 bases are a match to TRBD1. This CDR3 comprises 15 residues. V lost 4 bases, J lost 4 bases, and 6 bases stayed unmatched. CDR1 is SGHRS, CDR2 YFSETQ, per germline. The CDR3 reads CASSGRTGGGETQYF. CDR3 DNA sequence: TGCGCCAGCAGCGGAAGGACAGGGGGCGGAGAGACCCAGTACTTC.

This rearrangement joins TRBV9 to TRBJ2-3; TRBD1 aligns across 8 bases. Trimming removed 2 bases from V and 4 bases from J; junction bases left unmatched: 9. CDR1 and CDR2 from the germline V gene are SGDLS and YYNGEE. This CDR3 region has 16 residues. CDR3 loop: CASSVRDRISSDTQYF. The CDR3 region has the DNA TGTGCCAGCAGCGTCCGGGACAGGATCAGCTCAGATACGCAGTATTTT.

In this sample, this clone turned up a few times. The chain combines TRBV28 with TRBJ1-2; D is undetermined. The CDR3 is made up of 16 amino acids. Germline V gene data show CDR1 as MDHEN and CDR2 as SYDVKM. V lost 3 bases, J lost 4 bases, and 18 bases lay in between. The CDR3 DNA follows: TGTGCCAGCAGTTTCCCCCAATGGAGGGTAGGCTATGGCTACACCTTC. It translates to CASSFPQWRVGYGYTF.

The J gene is TRBJ2-1, the V gene TRBV11-2; 9 bases fit TRBD2. V shed 3 bases and J 8 bases; nucleotides not matched to a gene: 8. Germline lookup yields CDR1 SGHAT and CDR2 FQNNGV. The CDR3 consists of 15 residues. In DNA form, the CDR3 reads TGTGCCAGCAGCTTCACCGCGGGAGGGCCTGATGAGCAGTTCTTC. Translating gives CASSFTAGGPDEQFF.

The chain is built from TRBV27 and TRBJ2-1, with D perhaps TRBD1 (6 bases). Germline V CDR1 and CDR2: MNHEY, SMNVEV (reference sequence). The V end was cut by 3 bases, the J end by 4 bases, with 13 bases between. The CDR3 totals 15 residues. In DNA, the CDR3 is TGTGCCAGCAGTTTGTCCCAGGGGTTTTACAATGAGCAGTTCTTC. It encodes CASSLSQGFYNEQFF.